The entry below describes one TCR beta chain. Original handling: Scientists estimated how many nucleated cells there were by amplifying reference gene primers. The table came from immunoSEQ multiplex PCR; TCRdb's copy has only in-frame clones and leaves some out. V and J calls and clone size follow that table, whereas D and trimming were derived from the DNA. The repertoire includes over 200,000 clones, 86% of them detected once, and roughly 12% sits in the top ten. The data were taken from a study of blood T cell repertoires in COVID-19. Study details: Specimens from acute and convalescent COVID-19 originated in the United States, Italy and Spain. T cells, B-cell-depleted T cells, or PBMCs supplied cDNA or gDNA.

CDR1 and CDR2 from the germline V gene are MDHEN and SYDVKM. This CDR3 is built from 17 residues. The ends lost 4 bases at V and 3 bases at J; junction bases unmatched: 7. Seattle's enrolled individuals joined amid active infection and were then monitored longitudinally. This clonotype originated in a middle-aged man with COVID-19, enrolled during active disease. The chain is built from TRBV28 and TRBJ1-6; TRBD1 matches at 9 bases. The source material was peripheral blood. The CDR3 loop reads CASSSPTGGFYNSPLHF. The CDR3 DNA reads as TGTGCCAGCAGTTCCCCCACAGGGGGCTTCTATAATTCACCCCTCCACTTT.